Sequencing of this TCR beta chain was carried out in a study of T-cell memory formation after mild COVID-19. Study conclusions and caveats: Contracting clones from day 15 to 85 had balanced CD4/CD8; later expanders favoured CD4+. CD8+ contracting clones occupied EMRA, while CD4+ ones occupied mainly CM and EM.

From the 5' RACE reads, TCRdb called clonotypes with MiXCR, one entry per CDR3 protein. The repertoire holds a few hundred thousand distinct CDR3 sequences, with around 24% as singletons. This clonotype was detected only a few times. Its specificity is not known. CDR3 length: 15 residues. CDR1 and CDR2 (germline): MGHDK, SYGVNS. With V trimmed by 6 bases and J by 3 bases, 9 bases remained unmatched. The chain uses TRBV25-1 and TRBJ2-7; 9 bases map to TRBD1. The source of this sequence is an adult woman who had mild COVID-19 (a few samples of this study predate the infection). Cell type and time point are not known. The sequenced sample was PBMCs or a T cell subset sorted from them (not recorded which). The CDR3 reads CASSGNTGGGYEQYF. The DNA for the CDR3 is TGTGCCAGCAGCGGTAATACAGGGGGCGGCTACGAGCAGTACTTC.